Listed below are T cell receptor beta chains from one sample, sequenced in a study of blood T cells in healthy people across ages. MiXCR, applied by TCRdb to the 5' RACE reads, yields one record per CDR3 protein. The sample contains 1.5 million or so distinct CDR3 sequences, 40% to 45% of which appear only once. Material for sequencing was blood. Receptors originate from a woman between 18 and 29 years old in good health. The CDR3 runs from the conserved cysteine through the conserved F or W. The order of the fields is clone size, V gene, D gene, J gene, CDR3 protein, CDR3 DNA. A D gene is named only where the DNA matches it firmly. The size entry is marked missing in some rows and otherwise reads once, few, many or a size class.

clone_size: NA
v_call: TRBV7-2
d_call: NA
j_call: TRBJ1-1
cdr3_aa: CASSSWQTAEAFF
cdr3_nt: TGTGCCAGCAGCTCCTGGCAGACAGCCGAAGCTTTCTTT

clone_size: NA
v_call: TRBV6-2/TRBV6-3
d_call: TRBD2
j_call: TRBJ2-1
cdr3_aa: CASSPLALYEQFF
cdr3_nt: TGTGCCAGCAGTCCACTAGCGCTCTACGAGCAGTTCTTC

clone_size: NA
v_call: TRBV7-2
d_call: NA
j_call: TRBJ1-5
cdr3_aa: CASSFGQPYQPQHF
cdr3_nt: TGTGCCAGCAGCTTTGGACAGCCTTATCAGCCCCAGCATTTT

clone_size: few
v_call: TRBV11-2
d_call: NA
j_call: TRBJ2-7
cdr3_aa: CASRTLAHPYEQYF
cdr3_nt: TGTGCCAGCAGGACACTAGCCCACCCCTACGAGCAGTACTTC

clone_size: NA
v_call: TRBV20-1
d_call: NA
j_call: TRBJ2-1
cdr3_aa: CSARAPGRAGDEQFF
cdr3_nt: TGCAGTGCTAGAGCCCCCGGACGAGCAGGCGATGAGCAGTTCTTC

clone_size: few
v_call: TRBV3-1
d_call: NA
j_call: TRBJ1-5
cdr3_aa: CASSQAQGFRHF
cdr3_nt: TGTGCCAGCAGCCAAGCTCAGGGATTTAGGCATTTT

clone_size: few
v_call: TRBV5-1
d_call: NA
j_call: TRBJ2-7
cdr3_aa: CASSLAEQTYEQYF
cdr3_nt: TGCGCCAGCAGCTTGGCCGAGCAGACCTACGAGCAGTACTTC

clone_size: many
v_call: TRBV6-5
d_call: NA
j_call: TRBJ2-1
cdr3_aa: CASSYGSNEQFF
cdr3_nt: TGTGCCAGCAGTTATGGCTCCAATGAGCAGTTCTTC

clone_size: few
v_call: TRBV28
d_call: NA
j_call: TRBJ2-1
cdr3_aa: CASSLTEGNEQFF
cdr3_nt: TGTGCCAGCAGTCTGACGGAAGGCAATGAGCAGTTCTTC

clone_size: NA
v_call: TRBV10-3
d_call: NA
j_call: TRBJ1-5
cdr3_aa: CAISADQVNQPQHF
cdr3_nt: TGTGCCATCAGCGCGGATCAGGTCAATCAGCCCCAGCATTTT

clone_size: NA
v_call: TRBV6-6
d_call: TRBD1
j_call: TRBJ2-1
cdr3_aa: CASSSTTGTETQFF
cdr3_nt: TGTGCCAGCAGTTCCACGACAGGGACAGAGACCCAGTTCTTC

clone_size: NA
v_call: TRBV27
d_call: NA
j_call: TRBJ1-5
cdr3_aa: CASSLSIRLGQPQHF
cdr3_nt: TGTGCCAGCAGTTTATCGATACGGTTGGGTCAGCCCCAGCATTTT

clone_size: NA
v_call: TRBV20-1
d_call: NA
j_call: TRBJ2-5
cdr3_aa: CSARDSSTVYGTQYF
cdr3_nt: TGCAGTGCTAGAGATTCCAGCACCGTCTACGGGACCCAGTACTTC

clone_size: few
v_call: TRBV20-1
d_call: TRBD2
j_call: TRBJ2-7
cdr3_aa: CSAPGLVSYEQYF
cdr3_nt: TGCAGTGCTCCGGGACTAGTCTCCTACGAGCAGTACTTC

clone_size: few
v_call: TRBV3-1
d_call: TRBD2
j_call: TRBJ2-7
cdr3_aa: CASSQDPPGLAGIIWQYF
cdr3_nt: TGTGCCAGCAGCCAAGACCCCCCGGGACTAGCGGGGATAATATGGCAGTACTTC

clone_size: NA
v_call: TRBV5-1
d_call: TRBD1
j_call: TRBJ2-3
cdr3_aa: CASSHGTGHTDTQYF
cdr3_nt: TGCGCCAGCAGCCACGGGACAGGACACACAGATACGCAGTATTTT

clone_size: NA
v_call: TRBV6-2/TRBV6-3
d_call: NA
j_call: TRBJ2-2
cdr3_aa: CASSYRRGDNTGELFF
cdr3_nt: TGTGCCAGCAGTTATCGGCGAGGCGATAACACCGGGGAGCTGTTTTTT

clone_size: NA
v_call: TRBV20-1
d_call: NA
j_call: TRBJ1-1
cdr3_aa: CSASRRGGENTEAFF
cdr3_nt: TGCAGTGCTAGCCGCAGGGGCGGGGAGAACACTGAAGCTTTCTTT

clone_size: few
v_call: TRBV14
d_call: NA
j_call: TRBJ2-1
cdr3_aa: CASSQDPSHDAYNEQFF
cdr3_nt: TGTGCCAGCAGCCAAGATCCCAGCCATGACGCCTACAATGAGCAGTTCTTC

clone_size: few
v_call: TRBV7-9
d_call: NA
j_call: TRBJ2-1
cdr3_aa: CASSQESAYNEQFF
cdr3_nt: TGTGCCAGCAGCCAGGAATCGGCCTACAATGAGCAGTTCTTC

clone_size: NA
v_call: TRBV29-1
d_call: TRBD2
j_call: TRBJ2-1
cdr3_aa: CSAHGTGLAGVNEQFF
cdr3_nt: TGCAGCGCCCACGGGACCGGACTAGCGGGAGTGAATGAGCAATTCTTC

clone_size: NA
v_call: TRBV10-3
d_call: TRBD1
j_call: TRBJ1-6
cdr3_aa: CAIRGTGAYNSPLHF
cdr3_nt: TGTGCCATCAGGGGGACAGGGGCATATAATTCACCCCTCCACTTT

clone_size: NA
v_call: TRBV6-6
d_call: TRBD2
j_call: TRBJ2-5
cdr3_aa: CASSYGLGGYQETQYF
cdr3_nt: TGTGCCAGCAGTTACGGGTTGGGGGGGTACCAAGAGACCCAGTACTTC

clone_size: NA
v_call: TRBV7-8
d_call: NA
j_call: TRBJ1-2
cdr3_aa: CASSLERVSIHGYTF
cdr3_nt: TGTGCCAGCAGCTTAGAACGGGTTTCCATCCATGGCTACACCTTC

clone_size: few
v_call: TRBV10-3
d_call: TRBD2
j_call: TRBJ2-1
cdr3_aa: CAISEWIGGGNYNEQFF
cdr3_nt: TGTGCCATCAGTGAGTGGATCGGCGGGGGGAACTACAATGAGCAGTTCTTC

clone_size: NA
v_call: TRBV7-2
d_call: NA
j_call: TRBJ1-5
cdr3_aa: CASSLGGNTNQPQHF
cdr3_nt: TGTGCCAGCAGCTTAGGAGGGAACACCAATCAGCCCCAGCATTTT

clone_size: few
v_call: TRBV6-5
d_call: NA
j_call: TRBJ1-6
cdr3_aa: CASSYNRPYNSPLHF
cdr3_nt: TGTGCCAGCAGTTACAATAGGCCCTATAATTCACCCCTCCACTTT

clone_size: NA
v_call: TRBV12-3/TRBV12-4
d_call: TRBD2
j_call: TRBJ2-3
cdr3_aa: CASSLGTSRRADTQYF
cdr3_nt: TGTGCCAGCAGTTTGGGGACTAGCCGCCGCGCAGATACGCAGTATTTT

clone_size: few
v_call: TRBV5-1
d_call: NA
j_call: TRBJ2-7
cdr3_aa: CASSLEGCEQYF
cdr3_nt: TGCGCCAGCAGCTTGGAAGGATGCGAGCAGTACTTC

clone_size: NA
v_call: TRBV12-3/TRBV12-4
d_call: TRBD2
j_call: TRBJ2-4
cdr3_aa: CASSYGGAQLAKNIQYF
cdr3_nt: TGTGCCAGCAGTTACGGGGGGGCCCAACTAGCCAAAAACATTCAGTACTTC

clone_size: few
v_call: TRBV3-1
d_call: TRBD1
j_call: TRBJ2-3
cdr3_aa: CASSQDVQGDTDTQYF
cdr3_nt: TGTGCCAGCAGCCAAGATGTTCAGGGGGACACAGATACGCAGTATTTT

clone_size: NA
v_call: TRBV12-3/TRBV12-4
d_call: NA
j_call: TRBJ2-1
cdr3_aa: CASSADRLYNEQFF
cdr3_nt: TGTGCCAGCAGTGCGGACCGCCTCTACAATGAGCAGTTCTTC

clone_size: NA
v_call: TRBV7-2
d_call: NA
j_call: TRBJ2-5
cdr3_aa: CASSPDTIQETQYF
cdr3_nt: TGTGCCAGCAGCCCCGACACAATCCAAGAGACCCAGTACTTC

clone_size: few
v_call: TRBV7-9
d_call: NA
j_call: TRBJ2-5
cdr3_aa: CASAGGPQETQYF
cdr3_nt: TGTGCCAGCGCGGGCGGACCCCAAGAGACCCAGTACTTC

clone_size: few
v_call: TRBV14
d_call: NA
j_call: TRBJ2-7
cdr3_aa: CASSQGDGPYEQYF
cdr3_nt: TGTGCCAGCAGCCAAGGGGATGGCCCCTACGAGCAGTACTTC

clone_size: NA
v_call: TRBV18
d_call: NA
j_call: TRBJ1-1
cdr3_aa: CASSPLKGVEAFF
cdr3_nt: TGTGCCAGCTCACCATTAAAAGGCGTTGAAGCTTTCTTT

clone_size: NA
v_call: TRBV5-1
d_call: NA
j_call: TRBJ1-1
cdr3_aa: CASSWSVGSKNTEAFF
cdr3_nt: TGCGCCAGCAGCTGGAGTGTAGGGAGTAAGAACACTGAAGCTTTCTTT

clone_size: few
v_call: TRBV18
d_call: NA
j_call: TRBJ1-5
cdr3_aa: CASSPGVSQPQHF
cdr3_nt: TGTGCCAGCTCACCAGGGGTCAGTCAGCCCCAGCATTTT

clone_size: NA
v_call: TRBV12-3/TRBV12-4
d_call: NA
j_call: TRBJ2-1
cdr3_aa: CASTLFGDEQFF
cdr3_nt: TGTGCCAGCACCTTGTTCGGGGATGAGCAGTTCTTC

clone_size: NA
v_call: TRBV7-7
d_call: TRBD2
j_call: TRBJ2-2
cdr3_aa: CASSLAGGLASGELFF
cdr3_nt: TGTGCTAGCAGCTTAGCCGGGGGACTAGCAAGCGGGGAGCTGTTTTTT

clone_size: many
v_call: TRBV7-2
d_call: NA
j_call: TRBJ1-2
cdr3_aa: CASSPAAGDGYTF
cdr3_nt: TGTGCCAGCAGCCCGGCGGCCGGCGATGGCTACACCTTC

clone_size: many
v_call: TRBV14
d_call: NA
j_call: TRBJ1-1
cdr3_aa: CASKDKGFTEAFF
cdr3_nt: TGTGCCAGCAAAGATAAGGGTTTCACTGAAGCTTTCTTT

clone_size: NA
v_call: TRBV29-1
d_call: TRBD2
j_call: TRBJ2-1
cdr3_aa: CSVSCGGGSYNEQFF
cdr3_nt: TGCAGCGTGAGTTGCGGGGGGGGCTCCTACAATGAGCAGTTCTTC

clone_size: few
v_call: TRBV10-3
d_call: NA
j_call: TRBJ2-5
cdr3_aa: CAISESRDNLQETQYF
cdr3_nt: TGTGCCATCAGTGAGTCTAGGGACAACTTACAAGAGACCCAGTACTTC

clone_size: NA
v_call: TRBV21-1
d_call: NA
j_call: TRBJ1-2
cdr3_aa: CASSRGIYYGYTF
cdr3_nt: TGTGCCAGCAGCAGAGGGATTTACTATGGCTACACCTTC

clone_size: NA
v_call: TRBV9
d_call: NA
j_call: TRBJ2-5
cdr3_aa: CASSIDGIQAETQYF
cdr3_nt: TGTGCCAGCAGCATAGATGGGATTCAAGCAGAGACCCAGTACTTC

clone_size: NA
v_call: TRBV20-1
d_call: NA
j_call: TRBJ2-5
cdr3_aa: CSISVRGFQETQYF
cdr3_nt: TGCAGTATAAGTGTGAGGGGGTTCCAAGAGACCCAGTACTTC

clone_size: NA
v_call: TRBV6-5
d_call: TRBD2
j_call: TRBJ2-1
cdr3_aa: CASSYSREGYNEQFF
cdr3_nt: TGTGCCAGCAGTTACTCTCGGGAGGGGTACAATGAGCAGTTCTTC

clone_size: once
v_call: TRBV30
d_call: NA
j_call: TRBJ2-5
cdr3_aa: CACRRLTYNEQYF
cdr3_nt: TGTGCCTGTAGAAGACTTACATACAATGAGCAGTACTTC